This T cell receptor (beta chain) was identified during a study of blood T cell repertoires in COVID-19. Study-wide context: Samples of COVID-19 (acute and convalescent) were obtained from the United States, Italy and Spain.

Generated by immunoSEQ multiplex PCR, the TCRdb table keeps only in-frame clones and is missing some. The sample records more than 20,000 clones, around nine tenths being singletons. The sample holds one count of this clone. CDR1 is LGHDT and CDR2 is YNNKEL in the germline V gene (reference sequence). Trimming stripped 5 bases from V and 3 bases from J, with 16 bases between. The CDR3 loop spans 15 amino acids. The chain has TRBV3-1 (or the pseudogene TRBV3-2) and TRBJ1-1; perhaps TRBD1 as D (5 bases). Sample: peripheral blood. The sequence came from a man in his forties or fifties with active COVID-19. The chain's CDR3 is CASSNRPGGDTEAFF. CDR3 coding DNA: TGTGCCAGCAGCAACAGACCGGGGGGGGACACTGAAGCTTTCTTT.